These T cell receptor beta chains were read from a single sample in a study of T cell repertoires in cytomegalovirus infection. In TCRdb, the reads were re-called with MiXCR into one record per CDR3 protein. The table includes approximately 500,000 distinct CDR3 sequences, more than 20% detected once. Material: PBMCs. All receptors derive from a human donor in good health (CMV status not recorded). Some clones in this sample may be carry-over from other donors' samples. Each CDR3 is given with its conserved first and last residue. D genes are given only for firm matches. The size entry is marked missing in some rows and otherwise reads once, few, many or a size class.

d_call: -; v_call: TRBV7-2; j_call: TRBJ1-6; clone_size: many; cdr3_aa: CASSLDGRVISPLHF; cdr3_nt: TGTGCCAGCAGCTTAGACGGTCGGGTTATTTCACCCCTCCACTTT
d_call: -; v_call: TRBV7-2; j_call: TRBJ2-1; clone_size: few; cdr3_aa: CASSLDGGQFF; cdr3_nt: TGTGCCAGCAGCTTGGACGGGGGACAGTTCTTC
d_call: TRBD2; v_call: TRBV7-3; j_call: TRBJ2-3; clone_size: -; cdr3_aa: CASSAGLAWTDTQYF; cdr3_nt: TGTGCCAGCAGCGCCGGACTAGCTTGGACAGATACGCAGTATTTT
d_call: TRBD1; v_call: TRBV25-1; j_call: TRBJ2-3; clone_size: few; cdr3_aa: CASSGDRDTDTQYF; cdr3_nt: TGTGCCAGCAGTGGGGACAGGGACACAGATACGCAGTATTTT
d_call: -; v_call: TRBV7-2; j_call: TRBJ1-2; clone_size: many; cdr3_aa: CASSLLGYTF; cdr3_nt: TGTGCCAGCAGCTTACTAGGCTACACCTTC
d_call: TRBD2; v_call: TRBV5-1; j_call: TRBJ2-1; clone_size: few; cdr3_aa: CASSSGLAGVVDNEQFF; cdr3_nt: TGCGCCAGCAGCAGCGGACTAGCGGGAGTCGTGGACAATGAGCAGTTCTTC
d_call: -; v_call: TRBV29-1; j_call: TRBJ2-5; clone_size: -; cdr3_aa: CSVEDLRVAEETQYF; cdr3_nt: TGCAGCGTTGAAGATCTTCGGGTAGCGGAAGAGACCCAGTACTTC
d_call: -; v_call: TRBV2; j_call: TRBJ2-7; clone_size: few; cdr3_aa: CASRGDFYFSYEQYF; cdr3_nt: TGTGCCAGCAGGGGGGACTTCTACTTCTCCTACGAGCAGTACTTC
d_call: TRBD2; v_call: TRBV12-3/TRBV12-4; j_call: TRBJ2-2; clone_size: -; cdr3_aa: CASSFSGLAGVGNTGELFF; cdr3_nt: TGTGCCAGCAGTTTTTCTGGGCTAGCGGGAGTAGGGAACACCGGGGAGCTGTTTTTT
d_call: -; v_call: TRBV5-5; j_call: TRBJ2-2; clone_size: few; cdr3_aa: CASSLTGTTGELFF; cdr3_nt: TGTGCCAGCAGCTTGACAGGGACCACCGGGGAGCTGTTTTTT
d_call: TRBD2; v_call: TRBV12-3/TRBV12-4; j_call: TRBJ2-1; clone_size: -; cdr3_aa: CASSATLAEGSEQFF; cdr3_nt: TGTGCCAGCAGCGCCACTCTAGCGGAAGGGAGTGAGCAGTTCTTC
d_call: -; v_call: TRBV7-9; j_call: TRBJ1-2; clone_size: few; cdr3_aa: CASSLSQGEGYTF; cdr3_nt: TGTGCCAGCAGCTTATCACAGGGCGAAGGCTACACCTTC
d_call: TRBD1; v_call: TRBV28; j_call: TRBJ2-7; clone_size: -; cdr3_aa: CASSSAGQGPYEQYF; cdr3_nt: TGTGCCAGCAGTTCTGCCGGACAGGGACCCTACGAGCAGTACTTC
d_call: -; v_call: TRBV7-2; j_call: TRBJ2-1; clone_size: many; cdr3_aa: CASSLDRNEQFF; cdr3_nt: TGTGCCAGCAGCCTCGATCGCAATGAGCAGTTCTTC
d_call: -; v_call: TRBV6-6; j_call: TRBJ2-2; clone_size: few; cdr3_aa: CASSYSESDTGELFF; cdr3_nt: TGTGCCAGCAGTTACTCAGAGTCTGACACCGGGGAGCTGTTTTTT
d_call: -; v_call: TRBV7-8; j_call: TRBJ1-6; clone_size: -; cdr3_aa: CASSRADRSNSPLHF; cdr3_nt: TGTGCCAGCAGCCGAGCCGACAGAAGTAATTCACCCCTCCACTTT